The sequence of this TCR beta chain was determined in a study of T cell clones after liver transplantation. Study-wide context: Three of eight recipients were HCV-positive; others had non-autoimmune, non-viral indications.

Study results and limitations: Compared with third party-reactive sequences, donor-reactive ones declined more, independent of withdrawal success.

Profiled with immunoSEQ multiplex PCR; TCRdb holds only in-frame clones, not every one. The sample lists approximately 100,000 clones, 84% occurring once. Note on this clone: Its antigen is still unknown.

Trimming shortened V by 1 base and J by 0 bases, and 12 bases separated the two germline ends. Per the germline V gene, CDR1 is KGHSH and CDR2 is LQKENI. The CDR3 is made up of 16 amino acids. V gene TRBV18 combines with J gene TRBJ1-1, with a possible D match to TRBD1 (5 bases). This sample comprised CD4+ T cells from blood, obtained around 44 months after liver transplant. The receptor was isolated from a human patient who received a liver transplant. Some T cells may have originated in the graft donor. The CDR3 reads CASSPQSRGMNTEAFF. Here the CDR3 DNA reads TGTGCCAGCTCACCACAGAGTAGGGGAATGAACACTGAAGCTTTCTTT.